This is a list of T cell receptor beta chains from one sample in a study of blood T cell repertoires in COVID-19. Using immunoSEQ multiplex PCR, the repertoire was profiled, and TCRdb retains in-frame clones only, with some absent. This table has around 350,000 clones, 85% to 90% appearing once. Material for sequencing was peripheral blood. These receptors all stem from a human donor in a cohort sampled during active COVID-19. Each CDR3 is given with its conserved first and last residue. A D gene is named only where the DNA matches it firmly. Rows give clone size only sometimes, using once, few, many, or a class for an expanded clone.

d_call	v_call	j_call	clone_size	cdr3_aa	cdr3_nt
TRBD2	TRBV4-2	TRBJ2-7	NA	CASSHETSGGYEQYF	TGTGCCAGCAGCCACGAGACTAGCGGGGGGTACGAGCAGTACTTC
NA	TRBV10-1	TRBJ2-5	few	CASSPTRGETQYF	TGCGCCAGCAGTCCTACTAGGGGGGAGACCCAGTACTTC
TRBD2	TRBV4-1	TRBJ2-1	NA	CASSQWVTSGRASSYNEQFF	TGCGCCAGCAGCCAATGGGTCACTAGCGGGAGGGCAAGCTCCTACAATGAGCAGTTCTTC
TRBD2	TRBV3-1/TRBV3-2	TRBJ2-3	NA	CASSQVTSGGAQYF	TGTGCCAGCAGCCAAGTCACTAGTGGGGGGGCGCAGTATTTT
NA	TRBV4-1	TRBJ2-2	NA	CASSTYRAAAGELFF	TGCGCCAGCAGCACCTACAGGGCCGCGGCCGGGGAGCTGTTTTTT
NA	TRBV15	TRBJ1-5	NA	CATSREVPQGITQPQHF	TGTGCCACCAGCAGAGAGGTCCCTCAGGGAATCACTCAGCCCCAGCATTTT
NA	TRBV18	TRBJ2-2	NA	CASLSDKNTGELFF	TGTGCCAGCTTATCGGACAAGAACACCGGGGAGCTGTTTTTT
TRBD1	TRBV9	TRBJ1-6	NA	CASSARGGEPLHF	TGTGCCAGCAGCGCAAGAGGGGGCGAACCCCTCCACTTT
TRBD1	TRBV5-1	TRBJ1-3	NA	CASSGTGSGNTIYF	TGCGCCAGCAGCGGGACAGGGTCTGGAAACACCATATATTTT
NA	TRBV11-3	TRBJ2-3	NA	CASSLGQNTDTQYF	TGTGCCAGCAGCTTAGGACAGAACACAGATACGCAGTATTTT
NA	TRBV3-1/TRBV3-2	TRBJ2-5	NA	CASTGRGGVGGQETQYF	TGTGCCAGCACCGGGCGAGGGGGAGTTGGGGGACAAGAGACCCAGTACTTC
NA	TRBV4-1	TRBJ1-5	NA	CASSRGTPDQPQHF	TGCGCCAGCAGCCGAGGGACACCTGATCAGCCCCAGCATTTT
TRBD1	TRBV15	TRBJ1-2	once	CATSRGGQGREGYGYTF	TGTGCCACCAGCAGAGGGGGACAGGGGAGAGAGGGTTATGGCTACACCTTC
TRBD1	TRBV10-3	TRBJ1-1	NA	CAISDGRGQGTEAFF	TGTGCCATCAGTGACGGGAGGGGGCAGGGCACTGAAGCTTTCTTT
TRBD1	TRBV5-6	TRBJ2-7	NA	CASSLDLGQGYEQYF	TGTGCCAGCAGCTTGGATTTGGGACAGGGTTACGAGCAGTACTTC
TRBD2	TRBV24-1	TRBJ2-1	NA	CATRPGGGYNEQFF	TGTGCCACCCGGCCGGGGGGAGGGTACAATGAGCAGTTCTTC
NA	TRBV6-5	TRBJ2-5	NA	CASSYSIGGSRETQYF	TGTGCCAGCAGTTACTCGATTGGCGGTTCTCGAGAGACCCAGTACTTC
NA	TRBV7-3	TRBJ2-5	NA	CASSLRGEVAETQYF	TGTGCCAGCAGCTTAAGAGGAGAGGTGGCGGAGACCCAGTACTTC
NA	TRBV7-3	TRBJ1-5	NA	CASSPGLSQHF	TGTGCCAGCAGCCCAGGGCTGTCACAGCATTTT
NA	TRBV18	TRBJ1-2	NA	CASSPRIDRRRDRSAYGYTF	TGTGCCAGCTCACCACGGATTGACAGAAGGAGAGACAGGTCCGCTTATGGCTACACCTTC
NA	TRBV6-6	TRBJ2-3	once	CASSTDTQYF	TGTGCCAGCTCGACAGATACGCAGTATTTT
NA	TRBV10-3	TRBJ1-6	NA	CATQWGQDNSPLHF	TGTGCCACTCAGTGGGGGCAGGATAATTCACCCCTCCACTTT
TRBD2	TRBV10-3	TRBJ2-7	NA	CAISESSGRARYEQYF	TGTGCCATCAGTGAGTCTAGCGGGAGGGCCCGATACGAGCAGTACTTC
TRBD1	TRBV5-4	TRBJ2-1	NA	CASTATGGLNEQFF	TGTGCCAGCACGGCGACAGGGGGTCTCAATGAGCAGTTCTTC
NA	TRBV7-2	TRBJ2-7	NA	CASSLEASDFHEQYF	TGTGCCAGCAGCTTAGAGGCTAGCGATTTCCACGAGCAGTACTTC
TRBD2	TRBV5-1	TRBJ2-3	NA	CASSLAAGGPHTQYF	TGCGCCAGCAGCTTGGCGGCGGGGGGGCCTCATACGCAGTATTTT
NA	TRBV6-5	TRBJ2-3	NA	CASQTSQTAPGTQYF	TGTGCCAGCCAGACTAGTCAGACGGCCCCGGGTACGCAGTATTTT
TRBD2	TRBV4-1	TRBJ2-4	NA	CASSRGEGYSKNIQYF	TGCGCCAGCAGCCGGGGGGAGGGGTATAGCAAAAACATTCAGTACTTC
TRBD1	TRBV10-3	TRBJ2-7	few	CAISVLTGDAYEQYF	TGTGCCATCAGTGTATTGACAGGGGACGCCTACGAGCAGTACTTC
NA	TRBV3-1/TRBV3-2	TRBJ2-3	NA	CASSQVGSDTQYF	TGTGCCAGCAGCCAAGTGGGCTCAGATACGCAGTATTTT
NA	TRBV6-4	TRBJ2-3	NA	CASRPLSSSDTQYF	TGTGCCAGCAGACCCCTATCGAGTTCAGATACGCAGTATTTT
NA	TRBV7-3	TRBJ2-2	once	CASSPGGGLTGELFF	TGTGCCAGCAGCCCCGGAGGCGGGCTGACCGGGGAGCTGTTTTTT
TRBD1	TRBV4-1	TRBJ2-7	NA	CASSQLRTGVYEQYF	TGCGCCAGCAGCCAACTTCGGACAGGGGTCTACGAGCAGTACTTC
NA	TRBV5-6	TRBJ1-2	NA	CASSFSPRANYGYTF	TGTGCCAGCAGCTTTTCTCCCCGGGCTAACTATGGCTACACCTTC
NA	TRBV18	TRBJ2-3	NA	CASSPGVGDTQYF	TGTGCCAGCTCCCCGGGAGTAGGAGATACGCAGTATTTT
NA	TRBV6-5	TRBJ1-2	once	CASSLQMHYGYTF	TGTGCCAGCTCTCTACAGATGCACTATGGCTACACCTTC
NA	TRBV7-2	TRBJ1-2	NA	CASSFPGSPYGYTF	TGTGCCAGCAGCTTCCCGGGATCTCCCTATGGCTACACCTTC
TRBD2	TRBV27	TRBJ2-1	NA	CASSSPRLGREGLLF	TGTGCCAGCAGTTCCCCGCGCTTGGGGCGGGAGGGTTTGCTCTTC
TRBD2	TRBV4-1	TRBJ2-1	NA	CASSQDLAGTVGEQFF	TGCGCCAGCAGCCAAGATCTAGCGGGAACCGTCGGTGAGCAGTTCTTC
TRBD2	TRBV4-1	TRBJ2-7	NA	CASSQAETSGDEQYF	TGCGCCAGCAGCCAAGCTGAGACTAGCGGCGACGAGCAGTACTTC
TRBD1	TRBV9	TRBJ2-3	NA	CASSGYGQGGTDTQYF	TGTGCCAGCAGCGGATATGGACAGGGTGGCACAGATACGCAGTATTTT
TRBD1	TRBV28	TRBJ1-5	NA	CASSLVQGSQPQHF	TGTGCCAGCAGTTTGGTACAGGGGAGTCAGCCCCAGCATTTT
TRBD2	TRBV14	TRBJ2-1	NA	CASSQLAGSGSYNEQFF	TGTGCCAGCAGCCAACTAGCGGGATCGGGGTCCTACAATGAGCAGTTCTTC
NA	TRBV15	TRBJ2-1	once	CATSRVSSYNEQFF	TGTGCCACCAGCAGAGTTAGCAGTTACAATGAGCAGTTCTTC
NA	TRBV21-1	TRBJ1-2	NA	CASSKEEARLEGYTF	TGTGCCAGCAGCAAAGAGGAGGCCAGGTTAGAAGGCTACACCTTC
TRBD2	TRBV4-2	TRBJ2-7	NA	CASSQEPSGGYEQYF	TGTGCCAGCAGCCAAGAGCCTAGCGGGGGCTACGAGCAGTACTTC
TRBD2	TRBV5-4	TRBJ2-1	NA	CASSLYGTRNSDEQFF	TGTGCCAGCAGCTTGTATGGGACTAGGAATTCCGATGAGCAGTTCTTC
TRBD2	TRBV6-5	TRBJ2-7	NA	CASRDSGRYEQYF	TGTGCCAGCAGGGATAGCGGGAGATACGAGCAGTACTTC
TRBD1	TRBV6-6	TRBJ1-4	NA	CASSRRNPGQGKGEKLFF	TGTGCCAGCAGTCGCCGAAACCCTGGACAGGGTAAAGGTGAAAAACTGTTTTTT
TRBD1	TRBV2	TRBJ1-6	NA	CASSAGDRGTDSYNSPLHF	TGTGCCAGCAGCGCGGGGGACAGGGGCACAGACTCCTATAATTCACCCCTCCACTTT
NA	TRBV9	TRBJ2-3	once	CASSATTLSTDTQYF	TGTGCCAGCAGCGCCACTACCCTTAGCACAGATACGCAGTATTTT
TRBD1	TRBV10-3	TRBJ1-5	NA	CAISPGQDSNQPQHF	TGTGCCATCAGCCCGGGACAGGACAGCAATCAGCCCCAGCATTTT
TRBD1	TRBV11-3	TRBJ2-3	NA	CASSATGDGTQYF	TGTGCCAGCAGCGCCACAGGGGATGGTACGCAGTATTTT
TRBD1	TRBV7-8	TRBJ1-4	NA	CASSFQTGANEKLFF	TGTGCCAGCAGCTTCCAGACAGGGGCTAATGAAAAACTGTTTTTT
TRBD2	TRBV28	TRBJ2-5	NA	CASSEALAGGSGETQYF	TGTGCCAGCAGTGAGGCACTAGCGGGGGGAAGTGGAGAGACCCAGTACTTC
TRBD1	TRBV6-2/TRBV6-3	TRBJ1-6	NA	CASSYGTGRDPLHF	TGTGCCAGCAGTTACGGGACAGGGCGTGATCCCCTCCACTTT
TRBD1	TRBV7-9	TRBJ1-2	NA	CASSLGQQGFYGYTF	TGTGCCAGCAGCTTAGGCCAACAGGGGTTCTATGGCTACACCTTC
NA	TRBV1	TRBJ2-7	NA	CTSSQDAGRRYEQYF	TGCACCAGCAGCCAAGATGCGGGAAGGCGGTACGAGCAGTACTTC